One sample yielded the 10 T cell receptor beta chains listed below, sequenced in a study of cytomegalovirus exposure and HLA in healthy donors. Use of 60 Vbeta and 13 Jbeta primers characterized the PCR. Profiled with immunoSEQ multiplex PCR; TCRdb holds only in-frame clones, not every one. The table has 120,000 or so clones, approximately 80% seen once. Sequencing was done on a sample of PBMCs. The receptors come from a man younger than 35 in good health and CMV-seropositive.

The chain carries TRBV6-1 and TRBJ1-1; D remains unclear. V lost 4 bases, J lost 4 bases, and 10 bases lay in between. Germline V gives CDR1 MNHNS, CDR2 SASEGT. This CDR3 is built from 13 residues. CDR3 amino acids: CASSGLLSTEAFF. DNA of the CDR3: TGTGCCAGCAGTGGGTTACTGAGCACTGAAGCTTTCTTT.

The CDR3 loop is CASIRTGLNTEAFF. The CDR3 bases are TGTGCCAGCATTAGGACAGGCTTGAACACTGAAGCTTTCTTT. The chain carries TRBV27 and TRBJ1-1, with 7 positions matching TRBD1. The germline V gene encodes CDR1 MNHEY and CDR2 SMNVEV (reference sequence). The CDR3 consists of 14 residues. Trimming took 7 bases from V and 0 from J; bases not matched to a gene: 5.

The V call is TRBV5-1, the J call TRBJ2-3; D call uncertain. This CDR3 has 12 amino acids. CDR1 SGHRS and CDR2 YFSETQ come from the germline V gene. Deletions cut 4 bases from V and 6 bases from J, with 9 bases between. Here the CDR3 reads CASSTGRDTQYF. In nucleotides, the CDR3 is TGCGCCAGCAGCACCGGCAGGGATACGCAGTATTTT.

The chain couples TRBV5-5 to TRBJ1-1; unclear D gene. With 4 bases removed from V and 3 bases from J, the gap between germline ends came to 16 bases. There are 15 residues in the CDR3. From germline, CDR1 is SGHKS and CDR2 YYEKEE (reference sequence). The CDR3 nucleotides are TGTGCCAGCAGCATGCCCGAAGGAGTCGACACTGAAGCTTTCTTT. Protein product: CASSMPEGVDTEAFF.

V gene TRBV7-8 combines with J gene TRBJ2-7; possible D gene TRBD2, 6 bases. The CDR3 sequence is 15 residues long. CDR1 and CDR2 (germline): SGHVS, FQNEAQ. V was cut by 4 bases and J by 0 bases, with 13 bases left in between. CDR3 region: CASSSPGLFSYEQYF. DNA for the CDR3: TGTGCCAGCAGCTCACCGGGACTGTTCTCCTACGAGCAGTACTTC.

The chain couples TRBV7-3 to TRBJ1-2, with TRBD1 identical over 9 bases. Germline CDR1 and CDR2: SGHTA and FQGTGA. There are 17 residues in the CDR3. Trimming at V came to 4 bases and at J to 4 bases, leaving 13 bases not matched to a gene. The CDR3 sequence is CASSSRPGTGYGYGYTF. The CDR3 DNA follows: TGTGCCAGCAGCTCTCGTCCCGGGACAGGGTATGGCTATGGCTACACCTTC.

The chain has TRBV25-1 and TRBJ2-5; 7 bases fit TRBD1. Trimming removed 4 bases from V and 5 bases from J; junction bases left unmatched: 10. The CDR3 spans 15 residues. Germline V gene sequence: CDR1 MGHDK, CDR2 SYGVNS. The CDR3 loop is CASSARDSRFETQYF. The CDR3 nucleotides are TGTGCCAGCAGTGCCAGGGACAGTAGGTTTGAGACCCAGTACTTC.

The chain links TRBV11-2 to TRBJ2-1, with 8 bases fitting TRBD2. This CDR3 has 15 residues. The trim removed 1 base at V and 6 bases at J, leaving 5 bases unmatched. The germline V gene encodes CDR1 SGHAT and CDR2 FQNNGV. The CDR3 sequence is CASSLGAGVGNEQFF. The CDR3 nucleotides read TGTGCCAGCAGCTTAGGAGCGGGAGTAGGCAATGAGCAGTTCTTC. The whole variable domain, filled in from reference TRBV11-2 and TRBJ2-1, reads EAGVAQSPRYKIIEKRQSVAFWCNPISGHATLYWYQQILGQGPKLLIQFQNNGVVDDSQLPKDRFSAERLKGVDSTLKIQPAKLEDSAVYLCASSLGAGVGNEQFFGPGTRLTVL.

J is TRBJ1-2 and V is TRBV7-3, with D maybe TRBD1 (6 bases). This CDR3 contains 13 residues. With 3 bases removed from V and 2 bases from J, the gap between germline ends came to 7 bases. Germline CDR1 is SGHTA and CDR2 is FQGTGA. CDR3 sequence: CASSLDSNYGYTF. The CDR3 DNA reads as TGTGCCAGCAGCTTGGACAGCAACTATGGCTACACCTTC.

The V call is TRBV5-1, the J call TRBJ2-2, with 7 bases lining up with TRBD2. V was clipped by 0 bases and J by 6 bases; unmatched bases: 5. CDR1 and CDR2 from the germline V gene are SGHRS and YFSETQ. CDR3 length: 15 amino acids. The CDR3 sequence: CASSLAWGRAGELFF. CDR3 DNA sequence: TGCGCCAGCAGCTTGGCCTGGGGGAGGGCCGGGGAGCTGTTTTTT.